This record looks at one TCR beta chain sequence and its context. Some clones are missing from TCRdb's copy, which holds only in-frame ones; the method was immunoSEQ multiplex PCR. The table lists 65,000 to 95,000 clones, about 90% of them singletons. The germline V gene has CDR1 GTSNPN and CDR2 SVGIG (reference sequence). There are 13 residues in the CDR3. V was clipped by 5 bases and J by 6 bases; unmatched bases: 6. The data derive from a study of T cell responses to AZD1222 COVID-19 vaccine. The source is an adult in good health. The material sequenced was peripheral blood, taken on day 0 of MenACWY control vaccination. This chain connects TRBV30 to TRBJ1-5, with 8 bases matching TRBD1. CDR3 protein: CAWDRGPGQPQHF. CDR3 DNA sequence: TGTGCCTGGGACAGGGGCCCGGGTCAGCCCCAGCATTTT.